These T cell receptor beta chains were read from a single sample in a study of blood T cell repertoires in COVID-19. TCRdb's table, derived via immunoSEQ multiplex PCR, lists solely in-frame clones and lacks some. The sample has 150,000 to 200,000 clones, over 75% seen once. Material: peripheral blood. These receptor sequences come from a man between 35 and 55 years old with active or convalescent COVID-19. Both conserved end residues are part of each CDR3. The D gene is left open where the match is weak. For some rows the clone size is stated as once, few or many, or as a class when expanded; others skip it.

size,V,D,J,length,DNA,CDR3
.,TRBV20-1,.,TRBJ2-1,11,TGCAGTGCTACGGGGAACAATGAGCAGTTCTTC,CSATGNNEQFF
.,TRBV19,.,TRBJ2-5,13,TGTGCCAGTAGTAGAAGGGGGCAAGAGACCCAGTACTTC,CASSRRGQETQYF
.,TRBV29-1,.,TRBJ1-1,14,TGCAGCGCCCTACCCGCACGGAGGTCCGGTGAAGCTTTCTTT,CSALPARRSGEAFF
.,TRBV6-5,.,TRBJ1-1,14,TGTGCCAGCAGGGAGTCGGCCCCGGAGACTGAAGCTTTCTTT,CASRESAPETEAFF
.,TRBV28,.,TRBJ2-6,17,TGTGCCAGCAGTGAGGGAGCAGGGGGGACTGGGGCCAACGTCCTGACTTTC,CASSEGAGGTGANVLTF
.,TRBV5-1,.,TRBJ1-1,16,TGCGCCAGCAGCTTGGCCCGACCGACTCAGAACACTGAAGCTTTCTTT,CASSLARPTQNTEAFF
.,TRBV4-1,.,TRBJ1-5,17,TGCGCCAGCAGCCAAGGTGCAGGGGTAGGGGGCAATCAGCCCCAGCATTTT,CASSQGAGVGGNQPQHF
.,TRBV28,TRBD2,TRBJ2-3,16,TGTGCCAGCAGCCTAACCCGTAGCGGGGGCACAGATACGCAGTATTTT,CASSLTRSGGTDTQYF
.,TRBV7-3,.,TRBJ1-6,14,TGTGCCAGCAGTCCTAAGGGAGGTAATTCACCCCTCCACTTT,CASSPKGGNSPLHF
.,TRBV19,.,TRBJ1-5,14,TGTGCCAGCAGTATCGTGGCGGGGGGCGGGCCCCAGCATTTT,CASSIVAGGGPQHF
once,TRBV30,.,TRBJ1-1,13,TGTGCCTGGAGTGTCATTTTCAACACTGAAGCTTTCTTT,CAWSVIFNTEAFF
few,TRBV5-1,.,TRBJ1-2,14,TGCGCCAGCAGCATACCGCTTGCGAACTATGGCTACACCTTC,CASSIPLANYGYTF
.,TRBV4-2,TRBD1,TRBJ1-2,17,TGTGCCAGCAGCCAAGATCACAGGGGGCGCTCGAACTATGGCTACACCTTC,CASSQDHRGRSNYGYTF
.,TRBV2,.,TRBJ1-1,15,TGTGCCAGCAGTGTGACCCCAGGGTCAGGTACTGAAGCTTTCTTT,CASSVTPGSGTEAFF
.,TRBV12-5,.,TRBJ2-3,12,TGTGCTAGTGGCCCAGGGACAGATACGCAGTATTTT,CASGPGTDTQYF
.,TRBV6-5,.,TRBJ2-7,12,TGTGCCAGCAGGCCAGGTCCCCACGAGCAGTACTTC,CASRPGPHEQYF
.,TRBV30,.,TRBJ2-7,12,TGTGCCTGGAGCCAGGGTCCCTACGAGCAGTACTTC,CAWSQGPYEQYF
.,TRBV6-5,.,TRBJ1-1,12,TGTGCCAGCAGTTACTCTGGGCGTGAAGCTTTCTTT,CASSYSGREAFF
.,TRBV5-1,.,TRBJ2-3,14,TGCGCCAGCAGCTTGCAATCACTCACAGATACGCAGTATTTT,CASSLQSLTDTQYF
.,TRBV13,.,TRBJ1-1,15,TGTGCCAGCAGCCGCACAGGGAGTTTGAACACTGAAGCTTTCTTT,CASSRTGSLNTEAFF
.,TRBV5-1,TRBD1,TRBJ2-1,17,TGCGCCAGCAGCTTGGGAAACCCGGGACAGGGGGCCAATGAGCAGTTCTTC,CASSLGNPGQGANEQFF
once,TRBV11-3,.,TRBJ2-6,16,TGTGCCAGCAGTATAAGCGGAGGCACTGGGGCCAACGTCCTGACTTTC,CASSISGGTGANVLTF
.,TRBV5-6,.,TRBJ2-1,16,TGTGCCAGCAGCTTGGCCAGGGGGGCCCCACTCAATGAGCAGTTCTTC,CASSLARGAPLNEQFF
.,TRBV27,.,TRBJ2-7,13,TGTGCCAGCCAGACCGGGAATTCCTACGAGCAGTACTTC,CASQTGNSYEQYF
.,TRBV5-5,TRBD2,TRBJ2-2,16,TGTGCCAGCAGCTTGCTCGGGACTACGAACACCGGGGAGCTGTTTTTT,CASSLLGTTNTGELFF
.,TRBV4-1,TRBD1,TRBJ1-4,16,TGCGCCAGCAGCCATTTTAGGACAGGCGGTTCTTATAAACTGTTTTTT,CASSHFRTGGSYKLFF
once,TRBV11-3,TRBD1,TRBJ2-2,14,TGTGCCAGCGGGGACAGGGGGAACACCGGGGAGCTGTTTTTT,CASGDRGNTGELFF
.,TRBV5-1,TRBD1,TRBJ2-1,16,TGCGCCAGCAGCTTCAAACAGGGGCTCATAGGCAATGAGCAGTTCTTC,CASSFKQGLIGNEQFF
.,TRBV4-1,.,TRBJ1-6,14,TGCGCCAGCAGCCACGAACAGAATAATTCACCCCTCCACTTT,CASSHEQNNSPLHF
.,TRBV4-3,.,TRBJ1-2,17,TGCGCCAGCAGCCAAGACCCGTGGGCCCCGGGGAACTATGGCTACACCTTC,CASSQDPWAPGNYGYTF
.,TRBV19,.,TRBJ1-2,13,TGTGCCAGTAGGCATACAGGGATCTATGGCTACACCTTC,CASRHTGIYGYTF